Detailed here is one TCR beta chain. What antigen it recognizes has not been identified. No clone much larger than this one lies a single base away; base qualities are absent. Samples from volunteer blood donors who had recovered from COVID-19 were contributed by a second Seattle source. Whole blood was collected in K2EDTA tubes by collaborating institutions according to the institutions' own protocols. For TCRbeta analysis, collaborators shipped samples as frozen whole blood, isolated PBMCs, or DNA extracted from either of those sample types. The CDR3, cysteine through phenylalanine, is 15 amino acids long. Only CDR3 DNA is held: 45 bases, read in frame from base 1. The germline V gene specifies LGHNA as CDR1 and YSLEER as CDR2. The V and J ends are trimmed by 0 bases and 1 base, leaving 9 bases between them. The record originates from a study of blood T cell repertoires in COVID-19 (TCRdb year 2020). At the level of the whole study: Samples from collaborators originated in the United States, Italy and Spain and spanned both the acute and convalescent phases of COVID-19. Sample metadata almost always included a de-identified subject ID, COVID-19 status, age in years and sex. Where available, HLA class I and class II types were taken from metadata supplied by the sample provider and were not determined by assay-based typing. Deeply sampled blood TCRbeta repertoires from subjects exposed to, actively infected with, or recovered from COVID-19 were included in the dataset. The prospective study material was composed of cDNA or gDNA derived from T cells, B-cell-depleted T cells, or PBMCs. Samples were obtained from the ongoing ImmuneRACE study (first 160 participants) and from about 1,300 subjects provided by 6 global collaborators. The repertoires were released in a freely available public database meant as a resource for research on the immune response to SARS-CoV-2. What the research found in general, with its limitations: How much clinical and demographic metadata was included differed by source and by participant, and the metadata was provided uncurated.

TCRbeta CDR3 regions were amplified from genomic DNA using the immunoSEQ Assay, a bias-controlled multiplex PCR. Under the source paper's analysis protocol: Within the assay, amplification of reference gene primers was used to estimate how many nucleated cells each sample contained. To quantify the absolute abundance of each unique TCRbeta CDR3 rearrangement, sequence reads were collapsed and filtered. Productive Simpson clonality was computed per sample as the square root of Simpson's diversity index over productive rearrangements. TCRdb took over this immuneACCESS table, retaining in-frame rearrangements with V and J assigned. Such tables are incomplete; in checked studies, under half of the missing clones stem from an unresolved V gene, and the remainder is unexplained. The V and J calls and clone size were taken over from that table, and D and trimming were inferred from the DNA. The sample table holds a few hundred thousand clones, of which 85% to 90% were seen once. The ten biggest clones cover roughly 5% of the sample.

The sequence joins TRBV4-3 to TRBJ1-2, with the D gene uncertain. The TCR comes from a woman between 40 and 50 years old who had recovered from COVID-19. The sample consisted of peripheral blood. In nucleotides, the sequence is TGCGCCAGCAGCCAAGACCTCTCTTATAACTATGGCTACACCTTC. Translated, this gives CASSQDLSYNYGYTF.